These 21 T cell receptor beta chains originate from one sample sequenced in a study of CD8+ T cells in alopecia areata. The pooled cutaneous lymph node cells were sorted using several markers (CD4, CD8alpha, NKG2D, NKG2ACE and others). RNA extraction and reverse transcription yielded cDNA as sequencing template. Method: immunoSEQ multiplex PCR; TCRdb's copy keeps in-frame clones and lacks some. The profile covers 270,000 or so clones, none occurring a single time. Sequencing was carried out using CD4+ T cells sorted from a lymph node. Receptors were obtained from a C3H/HeJ mouse with alopecia areata. The mice in this strain carry MHC haplotype H2-k.

This clone has a count of ten or more. Gene names and germline refer to mouse. The CDR3 end falls 4 residues outside the read, so it is completed with the germline J gene. The V and J genes are TRBV17 and TRBJ1-2; no reliable D call. V shed 0 bases and J shed 3 bases, with 5 bases lying between them. CDR1 and CDR2 (germline): MNHDT, YYDKIL. The CDR3 contains 13 residues. The CDR3 protein is CASSRDGDSDYTF. Incomplete CDR3 DNA: TGTGCTAGCAGTAGAGATGGGGACTCC.

As regards this clone: Mouse gene names apply. Read coverage stops 4 residues before the CDR3 terminus; the germline J gene supplies the remainder. The sample has other DNA sequences that encode this CDR3 too. V gene TRBV19 combines with J gene TRBJ2-5; 8 bases are a match to TRBD1. CDR1 and CDR2 from the germline V gene are FNHDT and SITEND (reference sequence). This CDR3 region has 14 residues. The part of the CDR3 DNA that was read is TGTGCCAGCAGTCCCAGACAGGGGAAAGAC. Its translation is CASSPRQGKD. The complete CDR3 sequence is CASSPRQGKDTQYF. Supplemented by reference TRBV19 and TRBJ2-5, the full variable domain reads GGIITQTPKFLIGQEGQKLTLKCQQNFNHDTMYWYRQDSGKGLRLIYYSITENDLQKGDLSEGYDASREKKSSFSLTVTSAQKNEMAVFLCASSPRQGKDTQYFGPGTRLLVL.

In this sample, this clone turned up a few times. Genes here carry mouse names. The read comes to an end 4 residues before the CDR3 does, leaving the germline J gene to fill in the end. At the DNA level, this CDR3 is encoded by other sequences in the same sample as well. The chain uses TRBV19 and TRBJ2-5, with TRBD1 matching 8 bases. CDR3 length: 14 amino acids. Germline values: CDR1 FNHDT, CDR2 SITEND (reference sequence). Trimming at V came to 5 bases and at J to 0 bases, leaving 2 bases not matched to a gene. Incomplete CDR3 DNA: TGTGCCAGCAGCAACAGGGGGAACCAAGAC. This encodes CASSNRGNQD. The complete CDR3 protein is CASSNRGNQDTQYF.

Note on this clone: Each gene name is a mouse one. The read ends 4 residues early relative to the CDR3; the germline J gene fills the gap. V usage is TRBV19 and J usage is TRBJ2-3; D might be TRBD1 (7 bases). Trimming pared 1 base from V and 0 bases from J, leaving 15 bases between. The CDR3 loop spans 17 amino acids. Germline values: CDR1 FNHDT, CDR2 SITEND (reference sequence). CDR3 loop: CASSIWRGQGSAETLYF. The part of the CDR3 DNA that was read is TGTGCCAGCAGTATATGGAGGGGGCAGGGTAGTGCAGAA.

Concerning this clone itself: The genes and germline here are from mouse. The observed sequence ends 4 residues before the CDR3 terminus, with the missing tail filled in from the germline J gene. The rearrangement joins TRBV5 to TRBJ2-2, with 8 bases fitting TRBD1. CDR3 length: 15 amino acids. The V and J ends lost 4 bases and 3 bases, in that order; junction bases with no gene match: 4. The germline CDR1 and CDR2 sequences are LGHNA and YNLKQL (reference sequence). The CDR3: CASSPLTGDTGQLYF. The DNA read from the CDR3 is TGTGCCAGCAGCCCCTTGACAGGGGACACCGGG.

Remarks on this clone: The listed genes are named as in mouse. Coverage ceases 3 residues before the CDR3 finishes, and the germline J gene fills in the end. This CDR3 is also generated by other DNA sequences in the sample. This chain uses TRBV13-1 with TRBJ1-6, with a tentative D call TRBD1 (6 bases). TRBJ1-6 is placed among ORFs of uncertain function. This CDR3 contains 14 residues. Germline V gene sequence: CDR1 NSHNY, CDR2 SYGAGN. The V end lost 2 bases, the J end lost 7 bases, and 10 bases lay between the germline ends. The CDR3 protein is CASSEQGRNSPLYF. Incomplete CDR3 DNA: TGTGCCAGCAGTGAACAGGGTCGGAATTCGCCC.

In its sample, this clone was seen a few times. Gene labels here are mouse ones. The sequence runs out 4 residues before the end of the CDR3; the remainder is reconstructed from the germline J gene. This rearrangement joins TRBV4 to TRBJ2-3, with 7 bases fitting TRBD1. Per the germline V gene, CDR1 is LGHDT and CDR2 is YNNKQL (reference sequence). The length of the CDR3 is 14 residues. V trimming: 5 bases; J trimming: 0 bases; junction bases outside the gene matches: 2. CDR3 DNA (partial): TGTGCCAGCAGCACACAGGGGAGTGCAGAA. This encodes CASSTQGSAE. The whole CDR3 reads CASSTQGSAETLYF.

About this clone itself: Gene names denote mouse genes. The missing CDR3 end, 4 residues past where the read stops, is filled in from the germline J gene. The chain joins TRBV17 to TRBJ2-4; 8 bases agree with TRBD1. Trimming at V came to 1 base and at J to 3 bases, leaving 3 bases not matched to a gene. Germline assignment: CDR1 MNHDT and CDR2 YYDKIL. The CDR3 runs 15 residues. This CDR3 is CASSRGQGTQNTLYF. The DNA read from the CDR3 is TGTGCTAGCAGTAGAGGACAGGGGACCCAAAAC.

The sample holds a few counts of this clone. Genes and germline are mouse. The read ends 4 residues shy of where the CDR3 ends; the end is completed using the germline J gene. The chain uses TRBV1 and TRBJ2-5; 8 positions agree with TRBD2. CDR3 length equals 15 residues. Germline CDR1 reads NSQYPW; CDR2 reads LRSPGD (reference sequence). The CDR3 protein is CTCSATGGARDTQYF. CDR3 DNA (partial): TGCACCTGCAGTGCAACCGGGGGGGCGCGGGAC. The full variable domain, completed using reference TRBV1 and TRBJ2-5, is VTLLEQNPRWRLVPRGQAVNLRCILKNSQYPWMSWYQQDLQKQLQWLFTLRSPGDKEVKSLPGADYLATRVTDTELRLQVANMSQGRTLYCTCSATGGARDTQYFGPGTRLLVL.

Details on this clone: The germline and genes are mouse ones. The chain's CDR3 is CASSRTGGARDYTF. Partial CDR3 DNA: TGTGCCAGCTCCAGGACTGGGGGGGCGCGC. V usage is TRBV19 and J usage is TRBJ1-2; D perhaps matches TRBD1 (6 bases). Read data end 4 residues before the CDR3 end; the end is taken from the germline J gene. The CDR3 runs 14 residues. The germline V gene encodes CDR1 FNHDT and CDR2 SITEND (reference sequence).

Concerning this clone: Any gene name here is a mouse gene name. The read halts 4 residues ahead of the CDR3 end, with the missing end drawn from the germline J gene. Other DNA variants within this sample encode the same CDR3. This chain joins TRBV13-2 and TRBJ2-1; TRBD2 aligns across 7 bases. CDR1 is NNHNN, CDR2 SYGAGS, per germline (reference sequence). CDR3 size: 15 residues. The junction had 3 bases not matched to a gene; V was cut back by 0 bases and J by 3 bases. CDR3 bases read: TGTGCCAGCGGTGATGCGGCTGGGGGCTATGCT. Its protein is CASGDAAGGYA. The whole CDR3 reads CASGDAAGGYAEQFF.

This clone was detected ten times or more. Germline and genes here are mouse. With the read ending 4 residues before the CDR3 end, the germline J gene is used to fill in that end. This rearrangement joins TRBV17 to TRBJ2-1; D gene uncertain. The CDR3 is 14 amino acids. V was cut by 6 bases and J by 0 bases, with 9 bases left in between. Germline CDR1 and CDR2: MNHDT and YYDKIL. CDR3 bases read: TGTGCTAGCAGCCGCACACCTAACTATGCT. Protein sequence: CASSRTPNYA. The whole CDR3 protein reads CASSRTPNYAEQFF.

This clone appeared a few times. Gene and germline names: mouse. The DNA ends 4 residues before the CDR3 does, and the rest of the CDR3 is filled in from the germline J gene. The V and J genes are TRBV13-3 and TRBJ2-3; 10 bases line up with TRBD1. This CDR3 has 16 residues. V was clipped by 5 bases and J by 0 bases; unmatched bases: 6. CDR1 and CDR2 (germline): NNHDY, SYVADS. The CDR3 sequence: CASSRDRGRSAETLYF. Partial CDR3 DNA: TGTGCCAGCAGCCGGGACAGGGGAAGGAGTGCAGAA.

In regard to this clone: Germline and genes: mouse. The read gets to within 4 residues of the CDR3 end, and the germline J gene fills in the rest. This chain uses TRBV14 with TRBJ2-7; D might be TRBD1 (5 bases). The CDR3 has 13 residues. Trimming took off 5 bases at V and 3 bases at J, with 12 bases between the two ends. Per the germline V gene, CDR1 is SGHDT and CDR2 is FRDEAV. The part of the CDR3 DNA that was read is TGTGCCAGCAGCCTTGACAGAAACTAT. It specifies CASSLDRNY. The entire CDR3 protein is CASSLDRNYEQYF. Supplemented by reference TRBV14 and TRBJ2-7, the full variable domain reads EAGVTQSPRYAVLQEGQAVSFWCDPISGHDTLYWYQQPRDQGPQLLVYFRDEAVIDNSQLPSDRFSAVRPKGTNSTLKIQSAKQGDTATYLCASSLDRNYEQYFGPGTRLTVL.

Concerning this clone: Gene names are the mouse ones. The sequenced fragment ends 4 residues before the CDR3 boundary, so the rest is inferred from the germline J gene. This chain uses TRBV19 with TRBJ1-2; 7 bases align to TRBD1. Germline V gene sequence: CDR1 FNHDT, CDR2 SITEND (reference sequence). With 2 bases clipped from V and 3 bases from J, the junction kept 4 bases outside the gene matches. This CDR3 spans 14 amino acids. CDR3 region: CASSMGGGDSDYTF. The part of the CDR3 DNA that was read is TGTGCCAGCAGTATGGGAGGGGGCGACTCC. The full variable domain, completed using reference TRBV19 and TRBJ1-2, is GGIITQTPKFLIGQEGQKLTLKCQQNFNHDTMYWYRQDSGKGLRLIYYSITENDLQKGDLSEGYDASREKKSSFSLTVTSAQKNEMAVFLCASSMGGGDSDYTFGSGTRLLVI.

In its sample, this clone was seen a few times. The genes and germline here are from mouse. The sequenced CDR3 bases are TGTGCCTGGAGAGGGGGCGCGCACTCC. Translating gives CAWRGGAHS. The entire CDR3 protein reads CAWRGGAHSDYTF. The chain uses TRBV31 and TRBJ1-2; TRBD1 agrees at 7 bases. The CDR3 end is not reached by the read, which stops 4 residues before it; the germline J gene fills it in. CDR1 is GKSSPN and CDR2 is SITVG in the germline V gene. Germline trimming cut 3 bases from V and 3 bases from J; bases unmatched to any gene: 4. The CDR3 contains 13 residues.

This clone was picked up a small number of times. Mouse gene names apply. The read falls 4 residues short of the CDR3 end, and the missing part is taken from the germline J gene. The chain couples TRBV19 to TRBJ1-2, with 12 nucleotides matching TRBD1. V was clipped by 2 bases and J by 4 bases; unmatched bases: 6. Germline V gene data show CDR1 as FNHDT and CDR2 as SITEND (reference sequence). The CDR3 runs 16 residues. The CDR3 spells CASSMGPGQGASDYTF. The CDR3 bases that were read are TGTGCCAGCAGTATGGGACCGGGACAGGGGGCCTCC.

Note on this clone: Gene names follow the mouse nomenclature. Read data end 4 residues before the CDR3 end; the end is taken from the germline J gene. The same CDR3 arises from other DNA sequences in this sample as well. The genes are TRBV13-1 and TRBJ2-2, with D tentatively TRBD1 (5 bases). This CDR3 spans 15 amino acids. Trimming removed 0 bases at V and 1 base at J, with 7 bases between. Germline CDR1 NSHNY, CDR2 SYGAGN. The CDR3 sequence: CASSDARGNTGQLYF. The DNA read from the CDR3 is TGTGCCAGCAGTGATGCGAGGGGAAACACCGGG.

About this clone: Gene names follow the mouse nomenclature. The CDR3 extends 4 residues past the end of the read, so its final part is completed from the germline J gene. V and J are TRBV5 and TRBJ2-7; 10 bases are shared with TRBD2. The length of the CDR3 is 15 residues. Germline V gene data show CDR1 as LGHNA and CDR2 as YNLKQL (reference sequence). The ends lost 2 bases at V and 2 bases at J; junction bases unmatched: 3. CDR3 residues: CASSQMDWGTYEQYF. The sequenced CDR3 bases are TGTGCCAGCAGCCAAATGGACTGGGGGACCTAT.

Remarks on this clone: Gene names and germline refer to mouse. From the germline J gene comes the end of the CDR3, since the read stops 4 residues before it. Other DNA sequences within the sample encode an identical CDR3. This rearrangement joins TRBV19 to TRBJ1-2; D possibly corresponds to TRBD1 (6 bases). CDR3 length equals 14 residues. The V end was cut by 2 bases, the J end by 4 bases, with 12 bases between. Germline lookup yields CDR1 FNHDT and CDR2 SITEND (reference sequence). Partial CDR3 DNA: TGTGCCAGCAGTATTGGGGGGGCAGGCTCC. It encodes CASSIGGAGS. The full CDR3 is CASSIGGAGSDYTF.

On this clone itself: Genes and germline are mouse. The CDR3 extends 4 residues past the end of the read, so its final part is completed from the germline J gene. The chain links TRBV13-3 to TRBJ2-4; D possibly corresponds to TRBD1 (5 bases). This CDR3 is 13 amino acids long. Germline assignment: CDR1 NNHDY and CDR2 SYVADS. The CDR3 sequence is CASSEPGLNTLYF. The CDR3 DNA, read in part, is TGTGCCAGCAGTGAGCCAGGGCTGAAC.